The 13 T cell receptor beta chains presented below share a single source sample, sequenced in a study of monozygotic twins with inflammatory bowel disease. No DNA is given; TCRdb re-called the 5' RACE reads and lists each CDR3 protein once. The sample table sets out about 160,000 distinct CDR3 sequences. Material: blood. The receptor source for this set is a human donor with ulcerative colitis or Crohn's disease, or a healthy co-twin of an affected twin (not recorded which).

CDR3 sequence: CSAFTGFPNSPLHF. The rearrangement uses TRBV20-1 and TRBJ1-6; TCRdb lists TRBD1, though no DNA is available to test this call. This CDR3 is built from 14 residues. CDR1 and CDR2 from the germline V gene are DFQATT and SNEGSKA (reference sequence).

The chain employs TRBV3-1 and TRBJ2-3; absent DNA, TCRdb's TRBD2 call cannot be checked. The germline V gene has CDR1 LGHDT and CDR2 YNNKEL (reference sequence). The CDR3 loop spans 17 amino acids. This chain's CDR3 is CASSQFTSGRAGDTQYF.

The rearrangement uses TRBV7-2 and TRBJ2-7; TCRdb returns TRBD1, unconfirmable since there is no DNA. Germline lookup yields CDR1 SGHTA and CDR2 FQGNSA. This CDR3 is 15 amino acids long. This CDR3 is CASSQGPGDSYEQYF.

This CDR3 reads CASSPLERTGNTIYF. The genes are TRBV18 and TRBJ1-3. Germline V gives CDR1 KGHSH, CDR2 LQKENI. The CDR3 has 15 amino acids.

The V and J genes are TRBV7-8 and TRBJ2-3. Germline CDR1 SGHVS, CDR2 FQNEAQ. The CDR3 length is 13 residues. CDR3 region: CASSLTETDTQYF.

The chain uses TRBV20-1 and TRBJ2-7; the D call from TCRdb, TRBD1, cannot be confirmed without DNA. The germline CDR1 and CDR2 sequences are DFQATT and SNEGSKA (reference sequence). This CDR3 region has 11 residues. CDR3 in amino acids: CSASPEYEQYF.

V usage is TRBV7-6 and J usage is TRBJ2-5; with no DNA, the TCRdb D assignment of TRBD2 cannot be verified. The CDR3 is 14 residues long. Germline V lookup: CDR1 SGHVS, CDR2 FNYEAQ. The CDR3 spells CASSLEGLGETQYF.

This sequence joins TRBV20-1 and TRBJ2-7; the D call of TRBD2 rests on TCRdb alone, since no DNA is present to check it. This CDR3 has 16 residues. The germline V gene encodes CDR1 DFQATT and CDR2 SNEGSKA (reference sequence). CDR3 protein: CSASLFGAGVTYEQYF.

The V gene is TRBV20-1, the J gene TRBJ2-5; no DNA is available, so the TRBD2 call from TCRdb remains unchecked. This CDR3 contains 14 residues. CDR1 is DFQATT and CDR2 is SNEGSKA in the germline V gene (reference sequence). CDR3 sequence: CSASLAGGLPGAPF.

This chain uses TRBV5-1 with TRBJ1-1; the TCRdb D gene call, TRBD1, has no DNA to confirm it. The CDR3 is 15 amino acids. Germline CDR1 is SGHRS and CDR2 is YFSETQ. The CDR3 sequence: CASSPGDRMNTEAFF.

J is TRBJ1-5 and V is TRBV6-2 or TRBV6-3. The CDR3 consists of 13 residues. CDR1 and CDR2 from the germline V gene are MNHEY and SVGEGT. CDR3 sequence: CASSLDSRQPQHF.

CDR3 residues: CAISDKDRVARETQYF. The V and J genes are TRBV10-3 and TRBJ2-5; TCRdb's D gene call, TRBD1, goes unchecked for lack of DNA. The CDR3 is made up of 16 amino acids. The germline V gene encodes CDR1 ENHRY and CDR2 SYGVKD.

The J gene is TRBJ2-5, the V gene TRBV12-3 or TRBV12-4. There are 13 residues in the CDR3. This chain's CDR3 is CASSLNSQETQYF.